This TCR beta chain was identified in a study of STAT3 mutations in large granular lymphocyte leukemia. The CDR3 contains 13 residues. Germline CDR1 reads MNHEY; CDR2 reads SMNVEV (reference sequence). V lost 10 bases and J lost 6; bases outside the gene matches: 6. General study findings and limits: Every T-LGLL patient had at least one immunodominant TCRbeta clonotype.

Details on this clone: Its target is unknown.

Tens of thousands of productive templates were obtained per sample on average. Only in-frame clones appear in the TCRdb table, and some are missing; sequencing was by immunoSEQ multiplex PCR. The sample has about 5,700 clones, about three quarters seen once. The V gene is TRBV27, the J gene TRBJ2-5; TRBD2 matches 12 bases. The material sequenced was peripheral blood mononuclear cells. The origin of this receptor is a man between 35 and 55 years old with T-cell large granular lymphocyte leukemia. Some clones in this sample may be carry-over from other donors' samples. The CDR3 DNA follows: TGTGCCACAAGACTAGCGGGAGAAAAGACCCAGTACTTC. Translating it yields CATRLAGEKTQYF.